The entry below gives a single T cell receptor beta chain sequence along with its context. This specimen belongs to a study of blood T cell repertoires in COVID-19. About the research overall: Specimens from acute and convalescent COVID-19 originated in the United States, Italy and Spain. The cDNA or gDNA used as material had been derived from T cells, B-cell-depleted T cells, or PBMCs.

V gave up 6 bases and J gave up 0 bases; unmatched junction bases: 12. Germline CDR1 reads SNHLY; CDR2 reads FYNNEI. The CDR3 extends over 17 amino acids. In the authors' methods: How many nucleated cells were present was estimated from reference gene primer amplification. Sequenced by immunoSEQ multiplex PCR; TCRdb stores in-frame clones only, minus some. V and J calls and clone size are given by that table; D and trimming were obtained from the DNA. The top ten hold approximately 7.2% of the sample, which has 250,000 to 300,000 clones, 70% to 90% seen once. The gene calls are TRBV2 and TRBJ1-2; TRBD1 agrees at 8 bases. Sequences were obtained from peripheral blood. The source is a woman aged 25 to 39 who had recovered from COVID-19. Written as DNA, the CDR3 is TGTGCCAGCAGCCGACAGGGGACGCGCCCTTCTAACTATGGCTACACCTTC. Encoded protein: CASSRQGTRPSNYGYTF.